These 17 T cell receptor beta chains came from one sample sequenced in a study of blood T cell repertoires in COVID-19. Produced via immunoSEQ multiplex PCR; TCRdb's table is partial and in-frame only. This sample has approximately 61,000 clones, with roughly three quarters found just once. The specimen was peripheral blood. The receptors stem from a woman aged 70-85 years with acute or convalescent COVID-19.

The chain joins TRBV7-2 to TRBJ2-1; possible D gene TRBD2, 5 bases. The ends were cut back, 2 bases at V and 5 bases at J, with 10 bases in the middle. This CDR3 is 14 amino acids long. Per the germline V gene, CDR1 is SGHTA and CDR2 is FQGNSA. The CDR3 DNA follows: TGTGCCAGCAGCTTATCGGGGTCCCACAATGAGCAGTTCTTC. Protein sequence: CASSLSGSHNEQFF.

V usage is TRBV2 and J usage is TRBJ2-7, with 10 bases that match TRBD2. The CDR3 has 15 amino acids. Germline V gives CDR1 SNHLY, CDR2 FYNNEI. After removal of 6 bases from V and 7 bases from J, the junction contained 12 bases not matched to a gene. CDR3 DNA: TGTGCCAGCAGAGAGACTAGCGGGCCGGCGCGGGAGCAGTACTTC. Amino acids: CASRETSGPAREQYF.

The chain joins TRBV5-4 to TRBJ2-7; a possible D gene is TRBD1 (6 bases). V gave up 6 bases and J gave up 2 bases, with 12 bases separating them. Germline CDR1 reads SGHNT; CDR2 reads YYREEE (reference sequence). This CDR3 spans 13 amino acids. The CDR3 loop is CASKREGAYEQYF. The CDR3 DNA follows: TGTGCCAGCAAAAGAGAGGGGGCCTACGAGCAGTACTTC.

The chain carries TRBV4-1 and TRBJ2-5; 8 bases match TRBD2. V shed 1 base and J 5 bases; nucleotides not matched to a gene: 3. In germline, CDR1 is MGHRA, CDR2 YSYEKL. This CDR3 contains 14 residues. DNA for the CDR3: TGCGCCAGCAGCCAAGCGGGGGGGCGGGAGACCCAGTACTTC. This encodes CASSQAGGRETQYF.

The chain's CDR3 is CASSFSGGLNTGELFF. In DNA, the CDR3 is TGTGCCAGCAGTTTTAGCGGGGGGCTAAACACCGGGGAGCTGTTTTTT. The chain combines TRBV28 with TRBJ2-2; 10 bases match TRBD2. Trimming at V came to 3 bases and at J to 2 bases, leaving 3 bases not matched to a gene. The CDR3 loop spans 16 amino acids. Germline V gene lookup returns CDR1 MDHEN and CDR2 SYDVKM.

This sequence joins TRBV7-9 and TRBJ1-3; the match to TRBD1 covers 7 bases. CDR3 length: 15 residues. V dropped 1 base and J dropped 2; count of bases not matched to a gene: 2. Germline lookup yields CDR1 SEHNR and CDR2 FQNEAQ (reference sequence). This CDR3 is CASSLGGTAGNTIYF. CDR3 DNA: TGTGCCAGCAGCTTAGGTGGGACAGCTGGAAACACCATATATTTT.

This rearrangement joins TRBV12-3 or TRBV12-4 to TRBJ2-7; D is uncertain. The CDR3 extends over 13 amino acids. The V end was cut by 3 bases, the J end by 4 bases, with 10 bases between. In DNA form, the CDR3 reads TGTGCCAGCAGTTTTGGAGTGGGTTACGAGCAGTACTTC. Amino acid sequence: CASSFGVGYEQYF.

The V gene is TRBV12-3 or TRBV12-4, the J gene TRBJ2-7, with 7 bases matching TRBD2. Trimming cost V 7 bases and J 6 bases; bases outside gene matches: 3. This CDR3 is built from 11 residues. The CDR3 sequence is CASKSGVEQYF. DNA for the CDR3: TGTGCCAGCAAAAGCGGGGTCGAGCAGTACTTC.

The V and J genes are TRBV9 and TRBJ2-1; D is unclear. Germline CDR1 and CDR2: SGDLS and YYNGEE. The V end lost 2 bases, the J end lost 1 base, and 7 bases lay between the germline ends. The CDR3 extends over 14 amino acids. The CDR3 DNA reads TGTGCCAGCAGCGTTCAGTTGTCCTACAATGAGCAGTTCTTC. Amino acids: CASSVQLSYNEQFF. The variable domain in full, with the rest retrieved from reference TRBV9 and TRBJ2-1, is DSGVTQTPKHLITATGQRVTLRCSPRSGDLSVYWYQQSLDQGLQFLIQYYNGEERAKGNILERFSAQQFPDLHSELNLSSLELGDSALYFCASSVQLSYNEQFFGPGTRLTVL.

A note on this clone: At one boundary the junction diverges from the germline segment, which might be a read error. This sequence joins TRBV6-2 or TRBV6-3 and TRBJ1-4; 8 bases are a match to TRBD1. CDR3 size: 17 residues. Germline CDR1 reads MNHEY; CDR2 reads SVGEGT. CDR3 coding DNA: TGTGTCAGCAGTTACGCCACCGGGACAGGACGGGGAGAAAAACTGTTTTTT. Protein sequence: CVSSYATGTGRGEKLFF.

This clone has only a few counts. The chain links TRBV11-2 to TRBJ2-3, with a tentative D call TRBD1 (5 bases). Germline V gene sequence: CDR1 SGHAT, CDR2 FQNNGV. V lost 0 bases, J lost 9 bases, and 10 bases lay in between. This CDR3 has 13 amino acids. The CDR3 nucleotides are TGTGCCAGCAGCTTAGATTTCACAGGAACGCAGTATTTT. Residues: CASSLDFTGTQYF.

The J gene is TRBJ1-2, the V gene TRBV7-2; 9 bases agree with TRBD1. Germline V gene data show CDR1 as SGHTA and CDR2 as FQGNSA. Trimming removed 3 bases from V and 8 bases from J; junction bases left unmatched: 7. The CDR3 covers 14 residues. CDR3 DNA: TGTGCCAGCAGCTTCGGACAGGGGAATTACGGCTACACCTTC. Translating it yields CASSFGQGNYGYTF.

This chain connects TRBV2 to TRBJ2-5; 10 positions match TRBD1. Looked up from germline, CDR1 is SNHLY and CDR2 is FYNNEI. V shed 10 bases and J 3 bases; nucleotides not matched to a gene: 8. The CDR3 totals 14 residues. CDR3 in amino acids: CATLSGTGEETQYF. The CDR3 region has the DNA TGTGCCACACTTTCCGGGACAGGGGAAGAGACCCAGTACTTC.

This chain uses TRBV5-4 with TRBJ1-2; 9 positions agree with TRBD1. The trim removed 4 bases at V and 5 bases at J, leaving 9 bases unmatched. This CDR3 spans 15 amino acids. The germline CDR1 and CDR2 sequences are SGHNT and YYREEE (reference sequence). The CDR3: CASSLPGTGYYGYTF. The CDR3 DNA reads as TGTGCCAGCAGCCTGCCCGGGACAGGGTATTATGGCTACACCTTC.

The chain couples TRBV6-5 to TRBJ1-1, with D perhaps TRBD1 (5 bases). The CDR3 loop spans 13 amino acids. Looked up from germline, CDR1 is MNHEY and CDR2 is SVGAGI. V gave up 8 bases and J gave up 5 bases, with 15 bases separating them. CDR3 amino acids: CASGSGGLTEAFF. The CDR3 nucleotides read TGTGCCAGCGGTTCGGGGGGTTTGACTGAAGCTTTCTTT.

The rearrangement links TRBV11-3 to TRBJ2-2; D is possibly TRBD2 (5 bases). The CDR3 contains 14 residues. Germline lookup yields CDR1 SGHNT and CDR2 YENEEA. V lost 10 bases and J 0 bases, leaving 12 bases between the germline ends. DNA for the CDR3: TGTGCCACCGGCGGACTGGCGAACACCGGGGAGCTGTTTTTT. Translated, it gives CATGGLANTGELFF.

This clone was recorded once. The V call is TRBV29-1, the J call TRBJ2-3, with 12 positions matching TRBD2. The CDR3 is 14 residues long. The ends lost 7 bases at V and 1 base at J; junction bases unmatched: 3. In germline, CDR1 is SQVTM, CDR2 ANQGSEA. This CDR3 reads CSERTSGGTDTQYF. The CDR3 DNA sequence: TGCAGCGAGCGGACTAGCGGGGGCACAGATACGCAGTATTTT.